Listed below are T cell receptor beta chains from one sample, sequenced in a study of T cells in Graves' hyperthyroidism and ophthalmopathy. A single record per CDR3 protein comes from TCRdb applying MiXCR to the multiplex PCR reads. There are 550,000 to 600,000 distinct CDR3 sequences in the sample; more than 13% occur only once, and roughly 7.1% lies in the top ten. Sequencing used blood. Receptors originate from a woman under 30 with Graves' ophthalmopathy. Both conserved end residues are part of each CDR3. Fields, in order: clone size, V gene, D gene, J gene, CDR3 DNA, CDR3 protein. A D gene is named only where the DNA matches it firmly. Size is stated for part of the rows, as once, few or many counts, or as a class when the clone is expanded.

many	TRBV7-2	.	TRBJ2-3	TGTGCCAGCAGAGGGGTATATGATACGCAGTATTTT	CASRGVYDTQYF
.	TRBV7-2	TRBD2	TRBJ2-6	TGTGCCAGCAGCTCACTAGCGGGGATCTCTGGGGCCAACGTCCTGACTTTC	CASSSLAGISGANVLTF
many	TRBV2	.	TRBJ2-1	TGTGCCAGCAGTGAAGGAGGCCTTACAGGGTTCTTC	CASSEGGLTGFF
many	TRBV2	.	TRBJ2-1	TGTGCCAGCATAGAGAGATCCTACAATGAGCAGTTCTTC	CASIERSYNEQFF
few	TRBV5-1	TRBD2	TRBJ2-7	TGCGCCAGCAGCTTAGGGCCTCCTAGCGGGTTCTACGAGCAGTACTTC	CASSLGPPSGFYEQYF
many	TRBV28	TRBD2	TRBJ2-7	TGTGCCAGCAGTAAACCCCAGGGACTAGCGGAGTCCTACGAGCAGTACTTC	CASSKPQGLAESYEQYF
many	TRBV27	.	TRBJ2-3	TGTGCCAGCAGTAGGGCGGAGAGCACAGATACGCAGTATTTT	CASSRAESTDTQYF
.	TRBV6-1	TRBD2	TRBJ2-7	TGTGCCAGCATCACGGGACTAGCGGGATTTGAGCAGTACTTC	CASITGLAGFEQYF
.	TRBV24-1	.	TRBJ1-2	TGTGCCACCAGTGATCCGGGACTAAACTATGGCTACACCTTC	CATSDPGLNYGYTF
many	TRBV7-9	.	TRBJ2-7	TGTGCCAGCAGCTTGAGGGGGGTGCGAAGCGACGAGCAGTACTTC	CASSLRGVRSDEQYF
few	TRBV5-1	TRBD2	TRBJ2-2	TGCGCCAGCAGCTCCAATCCGACTAGCGGGTTTTGGTCCGGGGAGCTGTTTTTT	CASSSNPTSGFWSGELFF
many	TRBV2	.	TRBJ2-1	TGTGCCAGCAGTGAAAGGGAGGACTCCTACAATGAGCAGTTCTTC	CASSEREDSYNEQFF
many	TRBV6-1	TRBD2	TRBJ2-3	TGTGCCAGCAGCCAAGGAGCGGGAACAGATACGCAGTATTTT	CASSQGAGTDTQYF
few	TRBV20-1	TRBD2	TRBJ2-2	TGCAGCGCTAGGTCGGAGCTAGCGGGAGTTGGGGCCGGGGAGCTGTTTTTT	CSARSELAGVGAGELFF
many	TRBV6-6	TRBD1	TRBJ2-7	TGTGCCAGCAGTTACTCTAGGACAGGGACCTACGAGCAGTACTTC	CASSYSRTGTYEQYF
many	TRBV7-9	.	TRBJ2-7	TGTGCCAGCAGTTTGGGCTCCTACGAGCAGTACTTC	CASSLGSYEQYF
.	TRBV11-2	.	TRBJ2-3	TGTGCCAGCAGCCATGATACTGCAGATACGCAGTATTTT	CASSHDTADTQYF
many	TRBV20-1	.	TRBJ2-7	TGCAGTGCTTCCCGAGCTCGGTGGCAGTACTTC	CSASRARWQYF
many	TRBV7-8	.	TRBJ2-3	TGTGCCAGCAGCACCCTTCGGATCGATACGCAGTATTTT	CASSTLRIDTQYF
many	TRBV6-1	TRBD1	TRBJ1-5	TGTGCCAGCAGAACCGGGACAGGGGGCGGTCAGCCCCAGCATTTT	CASRTGTGGGQPQHF
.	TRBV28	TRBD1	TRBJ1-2	TGTGCCAGCAGTTTCCCCGACAGGGCCGGCTACACCTTC	CASSFPDRAGYTF
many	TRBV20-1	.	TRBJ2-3	TGCAGTGCTAGAGATGTACCGGGATATGTAGCAGATACGCAGTATTTT	CSARDVPGYVADTQYF
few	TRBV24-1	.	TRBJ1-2	TGTGCCACCAGTGATGTGCGGCGGGGAGATGGCTACACCTTC	CATSDVRRGDGYTF
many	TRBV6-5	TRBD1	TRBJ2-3	TGTGCCAGCAGTTACCGAAGGGACAGGGGATACACAGATACGCAGTATTTT	CASSYRRDRGYTDTQYF
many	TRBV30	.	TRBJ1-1	TGTGCCTGGAGTGGGACATTGAACACTGAAGCTTTCTTT	CAWSGTLNTEAFF
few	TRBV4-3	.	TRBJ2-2	TGCGCCAGCAGCCAAGATGAAATCGACGGGCAGGACACTACGAACACCGGGGAGCTGTTTTTT	CASSQDEIDGQDTTNTGELFF
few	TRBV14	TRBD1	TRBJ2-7	TGTGCCAGCAGCCACGCGGACAGGAGCTCCTACGAGCAGTACTTC	CASSHADRSSYEQYF